The T cell receptor (beta chain) described here comes from a study of blood T cell repertoires in COVID-19. Study summary: The United States, Italy and Spain provided the acute and convalescent COVID-19 samples. PBMCs, B-cell-depleted T cells, or T cells were the source of the cDNA or gDNA that made up the material.

Authors' methods: Reference gene primers were amplified, and this amplification served to estimate nucleated cell counts. Clones were read by immunoSEQ multiplex PCR, and TCRdb kept only the in-frame ones, dropping some. V, J and clone size are taken as reported in that table, and D and trimming were inferred from the DNA itself. The sample consists of roughly 500,000 clones, 85% to 90% of them appearing once. The V and J ends lost 5 bases and 2 bases, in that order; junction bases with no gene match: 11. CDR1 SGHRS and CDR2 YFSETQ come from the germline V gene. The CDR3 loop spans 16 amino acids. The sequence came from a man aged 18 to 29 with COVID-19, enrolled during active disease. This sequence joins TRBV5-1 and TRBJ2-5, with 8 bases identical to TRBD1. Material for sequencing was peripheral blood. CDR3 in amino acids: CASRRDRGGPQETQYF. The CDR3 DNA follows: TGCGCCAGCAGAAGAGACAGGGGCGGGCCACAAGAGACCCAGTACTTC.